This T cell receptor beta chain originates from a study of STAT5B mutations in CD4+ large granular lymphocyte leukemia. Turning to this clone: The antigen remains unidentified.

Points from the study as a whole: Patient CD4-sorted repertoires stayed more clonal than healthy ones after leukemic-clone removal. Top patient clones used TRBV06 genes more often: 8/27 versus 2/35 in controls. 25% of private leukemic clonotypes occurred rarely in other patients' non-leukemic repertoires.

The CDR3 extends over 15 amino acids. Germline V gene data show CDR1 as SGHVS and CDR2 as FQNEAQ. The assay was run at survey level. Here immunoSEQ multiplex PCR was the method, and the copy in TCRdb shows in-frame clones only, minus some. The table shows 30,000 to 35,000 clones, with approximately 88% occurring only once. This receptor was taken from a human donor in good health. What was sequenced was CD4+ T cells from blood buffy coats. The gene calls are TRBV7-8 and TRBJ2-5, with D tentatively TRBD1 (7 bases). The end of the DNA aligns better with TRBJ2-7, so the J call may be wrong. The CDR3 reads CASSLAPGGGYEQYF. The CDR3 nucleotides are TGTGCCAGCAGCTTAGCCCCAGGGGGAGGCTACGAGCAGTACTTC.